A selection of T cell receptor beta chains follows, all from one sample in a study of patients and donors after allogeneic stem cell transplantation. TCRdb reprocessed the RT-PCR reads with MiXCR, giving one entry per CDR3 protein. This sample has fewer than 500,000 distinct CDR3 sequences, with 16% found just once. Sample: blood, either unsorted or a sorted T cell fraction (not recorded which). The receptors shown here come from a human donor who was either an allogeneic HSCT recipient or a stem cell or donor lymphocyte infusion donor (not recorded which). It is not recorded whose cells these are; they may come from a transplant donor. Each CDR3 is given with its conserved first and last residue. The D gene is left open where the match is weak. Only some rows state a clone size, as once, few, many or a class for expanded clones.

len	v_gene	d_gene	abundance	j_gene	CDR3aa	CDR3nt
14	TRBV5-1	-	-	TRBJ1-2	CASSLEGSNYGYTF	TGCGCCAGCAGCTTGGAGGGATCTAACTATGGCTACACCTTC
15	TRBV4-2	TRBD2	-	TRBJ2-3	CASSQGAGGVDTQYF	TGTGCCAGCAGCCAAGGGGCGGGAGGAGTAGATACGCAGTATTTT
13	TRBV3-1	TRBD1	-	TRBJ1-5	CASTAGGDQPQHF	TGTGCCAGCACCGCAGGGGGCGATCAGCCCCAGCATTTT
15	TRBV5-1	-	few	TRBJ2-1	CASSLGTGRGNEQFF	TGCGCCAGCAGCCTCGGGACTGGCAGAGGCAATGAGCAGTTCTTC
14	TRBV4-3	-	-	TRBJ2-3	CASSQGTATDTQYF	TGCGCCAGCAGCCAGGGGACCGCGACAGATACGCAGTATTTT
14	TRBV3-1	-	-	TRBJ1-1	CASSPPSRNTEAFF	TGTGCCAGCAGCCCCCCTAGCCGAAACACTGAAGCTTTCTTT
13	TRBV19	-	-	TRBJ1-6	CASARDFGSPLHF	TGTGCCAGTGCAAGGGATTTTGGCTCACCCCTCCACTTT
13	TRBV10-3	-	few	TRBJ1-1	CATQGLRGTEAFF	TGTGCCACCCAAGGGCTCAGGGGCACTGAAGCTTTCTTT
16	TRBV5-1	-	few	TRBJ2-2	CASSLWAGATVGELFF	TGCGCCAGCAGCTTGTGGGCAGGGGCGACCGTCGGGGAGCTGTTTTTT
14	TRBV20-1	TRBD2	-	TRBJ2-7	CSAGEGRRFHEQYF	TGCAGTGCTGGGGAGGGGCGACGGTTTCACGAGCAGTACTTC
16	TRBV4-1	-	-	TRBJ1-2	CASSQDISRGYYGYTF	TGCGCCAGCAGCCAAGATATATCCAGGGGCTACTATGGCTACACCTTC
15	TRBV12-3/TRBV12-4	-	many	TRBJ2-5	CASSFWGNGQETQYF	TGTGCCAGCAGTTTTTGGGGGAACGGTCAAGAGACCCAGTACTTC
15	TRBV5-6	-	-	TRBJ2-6	CASSIEGTGANVLTF	TGTGCCAGCAGCATCGAGGGGACCGGGGCCAACGTCCTGACTTTC
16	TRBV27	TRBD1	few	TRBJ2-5	CASSSYRGRLEGTQYF	TGTGCCAGCAGTTCCTACAGGGGGCGGTTGGAAGGGACCCAGTACTTC
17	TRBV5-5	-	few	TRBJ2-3	CASSKLFLMAEGDTQYF	TGTGCCAGCAGCAAGCTCTTCCTTATGGCGGAGGGTGATACGCAGTATTTT
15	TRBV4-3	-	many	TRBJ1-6	CASSQDQLRNSPLHF	TGCGCCAGCAGCCAAGACCAGCTACGGAATTCACCCCTCCACTTT
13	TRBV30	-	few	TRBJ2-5	CAWSPGQRETQYF	TGTGCCTGGAGCCCAGGACAGAGGGAGACCCAGTACTTC
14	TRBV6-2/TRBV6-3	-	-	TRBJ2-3	CASSYRHNRPAQYF	TGTGCCAGCAGTTACCGACACAACCGTCCTGCGCAGTATTTT
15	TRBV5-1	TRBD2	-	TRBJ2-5	CASSSSGGEGETQYF	TGCGCCAGCAGCTCTAGCGGGGGCGAGGGAGAGACCCAGTACTTC
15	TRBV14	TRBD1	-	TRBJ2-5	CASSLRQGAQETQYF	TGTGCCAGCAGTCTTCGACAGGGGGCCCAAGAGACCCAGTACTTC
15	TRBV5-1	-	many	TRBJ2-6	CASSLVRSGANVLTF	TGCGCCAGCAGCTTGGTACGATCTGGGGCCAACGTCCTGACTTTC
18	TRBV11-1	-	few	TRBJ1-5	CASSPLQSLNLGNQPQHF	TGTGCCAGCAGCCCACTCCAGTCCCTAAACTTGGGCAATCAGCCCCAGCATTTT
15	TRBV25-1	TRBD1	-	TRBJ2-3	CASSEWDRDGDTQYF	TGTGCCAGCAGTGAATGGGACAGGGATGGGGATACGCAGTATTTT
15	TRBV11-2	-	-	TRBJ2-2	CASRLLGDGTGELFF	TGTGCCAGCAGGTTGCTTGGGGATGGAACCGGGGAGCTGTTTTTT
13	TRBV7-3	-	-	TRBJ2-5	CASSPLLGETQYF	TGTGCCAGCAGCCCACTACTAGGAGAGACCCAGTACTTC
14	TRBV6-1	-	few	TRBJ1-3	CASTRGGSGNTIYF	TGTGCCAGCACCCGCGGGGGTTCTGGAAACACCATATATTTT
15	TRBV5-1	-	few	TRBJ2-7	CASSFGGGSRYEQYF	TGCGCCAGCAGCTTTGGAGGGGGCAGCCGGTACGAGCAGTACTTC
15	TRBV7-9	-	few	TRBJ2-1	CASSLGGDPYNEQFF	TGTGCCAGCAGCTTAGGGGGGGACCCCTACAATGAGCAGTTCTTC
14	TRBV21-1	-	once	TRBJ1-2	CASSKVGLPYGYTF	TGTGCCAGCAGCAAAGTGGGGCTCCCCTATGGCTACACCTTC
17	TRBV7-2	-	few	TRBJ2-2	CASSSYMGGRGTGELFF	TGTGCCAGCAGCTCGTATATGGGGGGTAGGGGCACCGGGGAGCTGTTTTTT
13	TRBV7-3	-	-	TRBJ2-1	CASSLLQSNEQFF	TGTGCCAGCAGCTTACTACAGAGCAATGAGCAGTTCTTC
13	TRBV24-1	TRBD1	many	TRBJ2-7	CATSDLRGREQYF	TGTGCCACCAGTGATTTGAGGGGGCGCGAGCAGTACTTC
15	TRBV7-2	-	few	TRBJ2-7	CASSLTGGESYEQYF	TGTGCCAGCAGTCTAACAGGGGGGGAATCCTACGAGCAGTACTTC
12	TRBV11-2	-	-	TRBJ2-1	CASTLGGYWQFF	TGTGCCAGCACGCTCGGGGGCTATTGGCAGTTCTTC
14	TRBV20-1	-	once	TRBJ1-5	CSARDIEGSEPQHF	TGCAGTGCTAGAGATATTGAGGGATCCGAGCCCCAGCATTTT
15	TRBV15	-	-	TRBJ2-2	CATSRGGRNTGELFF	TGTGCCACCAGCAGAGGGGGGAGGAACACCGGGGAGCTGTTTTTT
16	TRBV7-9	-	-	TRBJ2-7	CASSYKGRGRSYEQYF	TGTGCCAGCAGCTATAAAGGTCGGGGACGGTCCTACGAGCAGTACTTC
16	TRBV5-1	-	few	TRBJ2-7	CASSLGGAGPSYEQYF	TGCGCCAGCAGCTTGGGAGGTGCAGGGCCTTCCTACGAGCAGTACTTC
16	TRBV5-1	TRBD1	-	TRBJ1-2	CASSFNDRAASYGYTF	TGCGCCAGCAGCTTTAACGACAGGGCAGCTTCCTATGGCTACACCTTC
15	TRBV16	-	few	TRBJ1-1	CASSPSLYPDTEAFF	TGTGCCAGCAGTCCTTCGTTATACCCCGACACTGAAGCTTTCTTT
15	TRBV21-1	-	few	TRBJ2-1	CASSKALRLVNEQFF	TGTGCCAGCAGCAAAGCGCTAAGACTAGTGAATGAGCAGTTCTTC
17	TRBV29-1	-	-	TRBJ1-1	CSVEDRSGGGLLAEAFF	TGCAGCGTTGAGGACCGGTCCGGGGGAGGACTGTTGGCTGAAGCTTTCTTT
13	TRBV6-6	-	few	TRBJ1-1	CASSYPGPTEAFF	TGTGCCAGCAGTTACCCTGGCCCAACTGAAGCTTTCTTT
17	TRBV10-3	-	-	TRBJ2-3	CAISAGIPGYGTDTQYF	TGTGCCATCAGTGCAGGCATCCCGGGGTATGGCACAGATACGCAGTATTTT
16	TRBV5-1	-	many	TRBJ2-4	CASSLEGGQAKNIQYF	TGCGCCAGCAGCTTGGAGGGAGGACAGGCCAAAAACATTCAGTACTTC
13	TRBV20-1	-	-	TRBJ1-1	CSAGGGLNTEAFF	TGCAGTGCTGGGGGGGGCCTGAACACTGAAGCTTTCTTT
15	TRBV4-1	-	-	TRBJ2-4	CASSHLWLAKNIQYF	TGCGCCAGCAGCCATCTATGGCTAGCCAAAAACATTCAGTACTTC
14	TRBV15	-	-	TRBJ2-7	CATSRLAGAYEQYF	TGTGCCACCAGCAGACTAGCCGGTGCCTACGAGCAGTACTTC
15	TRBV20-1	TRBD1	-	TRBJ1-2	CSARGETGVGGGYTF	TGCAGTGCTAGAGGCGAGACAGGGGTAGGCGGTGGCTACACCTTC
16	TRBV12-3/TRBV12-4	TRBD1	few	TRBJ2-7	CASSSTGTDFGYEQYF	TGTGCCAGCAGTAGTACCGGGACAGACTTTGGCTACGAGCAGTACTTC
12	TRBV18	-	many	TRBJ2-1	CASSPFGNEQFF	TGTGCCAGCTCACCCTTTGGCAATGAGCAGTTCTTC
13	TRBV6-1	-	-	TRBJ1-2	CASRGGANYGYTF	TGTGCCAGCAGGGGGGGGGCCAACTATGGCTACACCTTC
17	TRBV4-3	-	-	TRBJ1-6	CASSQVRVSSYNSPLHF	TGCGCCAGCAGCCAAGTCAGGGTGAGCTCCTATAATTCACCCCTCCACTTT